This T cell receptor beta chain originates from a study of vaccination effects on CD4 cells after COVID-19. Background on the study: From a couple of convalescent patients, samples were taken 16 days and one week before vaccination. Study-wide points: Marked contraction was observed in infection-induced and vaccine-induced clones late after vaccination.

A remark on this clone: Antigen unknown.

The CDR3 extends over 14 amino acids. CDR1 SGDLS and CDR2 YYNGEE come from the germline V gene. The junction had 2 bases not matched to a gene; V was cut back by 2 bases and J by 11 bases. TCRdb's copy holds only in-frame clones and misses some; the assay was immunoSEQ multiplex PCR. The sample has fewer than 90,000 clones, roughly two thirds seen once. Expansion of antigen-specific CD4+ T cells with viral peptide pools was carried out by the ViraFEST assay before sequencing. Culturing for approximately 10 days preceded CD4+ T cell isolation. SARS-CoV-2 infection was confirmed by PCR in the person between March and December 2020.

This clonotype was obtained from a human donor who had a prior SARS-CoV-2 infection. The chain joins TRBV9 to TRBJ2-4; 15 bases fit TRBD2. Sample: CD4+ T cells from PBMCs cultured with HIV peptides, taken before COVID-19 vaccination. As to subset: HIV-1 Nef peptide pool negative control/reference culture. CDR3 sequence: CASSVGLAGGLQYF. DNA for the CDR3: TGTGCCAGCAGCGTGGGACTAGCGGGGGGTCTTCAGTACTTC.